The 26 T cell receptor beta chains given below trace back to one sample, sequenced in a study of T-cell reconstitution after alpha-beta-depleted transplantation in children (dated by TCRdb to about 2016). Libraries came from PCR. Sequencing instrument: Illumina HiSeq 2500. TCR library preparation used molecular barcoding, with unique molecular identifiers applied to normalize quantification of the TCRbeta repertoire. TCRdb reworked the public reads: Q25 trimming with fastp, MiXCR clone assembly, productive beta chains retained. Entries are consolidated by CDR3 protein sequence, retaining the most common genes and DNA. The sample yields roughly 500,000 distinct CDR3 sequences; over 25% were counted once. The ten most abundant clones make up under 3% of the sample. Sequencing used PBMCs from the stem cell graft donor, obtained from the stem cell graft. The receptor source for this set is a human donor who donated a stem cell graft to a child with aplastic anemia.

CDR3 amino acids: CASSFWVTGANVLTF. CDR3 in DNA: TGTGCCAGCAGTTTTTGGGTAACGGGGGCCAACGTCCTGACTTTC. The chain is built from TRBV27 and TRBJ2-6, with D hard to call. Per the germline V gene, CDR1 is MNHEY and CDR2 is SMNVEV (reference sequence). V gave up 3 bases and J gave up 4 bases, with 10 bases separating them. The CDR3 is made up of 15 amino acids. Supplemented by reference TRBV27 and TRBJ2-6, the full variable domain reads EAQVTQNPRYLITVTGKKLTVTCSQNMNHEYMSWYRQDPGLGLRQIYYSMNVEVTDKGDVPEGYKVSRKEKRNFPLILESPSPNQTSLYFCASSFWVTGANVLTFGAGSRLTVL.

This chain connects TRBV3-1 to TRBJ2-3; no definite D call. V was cut by 0 bases and J by 6 bases, with 10 bases left in between. The CDR3 totals 14 residues. Germline loops: CDR1 LGHDT, CDR2 YNNKEL (reference sequence). CDR3 sequence (DNA): TGTGCCAGCAGCCAAGATGTAGCTGGGGATACGCAGTATTTT. Protein: CASSQDVAGDTQYF.

This clonotype appeared many times. This chain connects TRBV6-2 or TRBV6-3 to TRBJ2-5; no firm D call. The CDR3 sequence is 11 residues long. The V gene's germline CDR1 is MNHEY and CDR2 SVGEGT. V was shortened by 2 bases and J by 5 bases, with 3 bases between the two germline ends. The CDR3 region has the DNA TGTGCCAGCAGTTACCCCGAGACCCAGTACTTC. It is translated as CASSYPETQYF.

The chain couples TRBV7-2 to TRBJ1-1, with unresolved D. The CDR3 runs 13 residues. The germline V gene has CDR1 SGHTA and CDR2 FQGNSA. With 2 bases removed from V and 7 bases from J, the gap between germline ends came to 11 bases. The CDR3 nucleotides read TGTGCCAGCAGCTTAAACTTTGGGGTTGAAGCTTTCTTT. This codes for CASSLNFGVEAFF.

J is TRBJ2-1 and V is TRBV18, with 11 bases matching TRBD2. Germline V CDR1 and CDR2: KGHSH, LQKENI. J was trimmed by 6 bases and V by 3 bases; bases with no gene match: 13. CDR3 length equals 18 residues. As DNA, the CDR3 is TGTGCCAGCTCACCTAGACGAACTAGCGGGAGTGGAAGCAATGAGCAGTTCTTC. Protein product: CASSPRRTSGSGSNEQFF.

This chain connects TRBV27 to TRBJ1-4; TRBD1 matches 9 bases. V was clipped by 8 bases and J by 8 bases; unmatched bases: 9. The CDR3 sequence is 14 residues long. CDR1 and CDR2 (germline): MNHEY, SMNVEV (reference sequence). The CDR3 reads CASCPGQGREKLFF. The CDR3 DNA reads TGTGCCAGCTGCCCGGGACAGGGCCGGGAAAAACTGTTTTTT.

This clonotype was seen a few times. The rearrangement joins TRBV29-1 to TRBJ2-5; 15 bases agree with TRBD2. There are 15 residues in the CDR3. Germline V gene lookup returns CDR1 SQVTM and CDR2 ANQGSEA. V shed 7 bases and J 4 bases; nucleotides not matched to a gene: 7. The CDR3 is CSASGLAGGGETQYF. The CDR3, as DNA: TGCAGCGCCTCGGGACTAGCGGGAGGAGGAGAGACCCAGTACTTC. The whole variable domain, filled in from reference TRBV29-1 and TRBJ2-5, reads SAVISQKPSRDICQRGTSLTIQCQVDSQVTMMFWYRQQPGQSLTLIATANQGSEATYESGFVIDKFPISRPNLTFSTLTVSNMSPEDSSIYLCSASGLAGGGETQYFGPGTRLLVL.

The chain links TRBV6-2 or TRBV6-3 to TRBJ2-1; D not certain. CDR1 and CDR2 from the germline V gene are MNHEY and SVGEGT. V lost 6 bases and J 11 bases, leaving 11 bases between the germline ends. This CDR3 is built from 11 residues. CDR3 sequence: CASSTGPQQFF. The DNA for the CDR3 is TGTGCCAGCAGCACCGGGCCTCAGCAGTTCTTC.

This chain joins TRBV7-2 and TRBJ1-5; D is unresolved. V dropped 5 bases and J dropped 0 bases, with 11 bases sitting between them. The CDR3 sequence is 15 residues long. From germline, CDR1 is SGHTA and CDR2 FQGNSA. The CDR3 region has the DNA TGTGCCAGCAGCCCGGACGTTAATAGCAATCAGCCCCAGCATTTT. This encodes CASSPDVNSNQPQHF.

The CDR3 loop is CASSLGGTVRGSNQPQHF. The CDR3 DNA follows: TGTGCCAGCAGCTTAGGCGGGACAGTGAGAGGTAGCAATCAGCCCCAGCATTTT. This chain links TRBV11-2 with TRBJ1-5; 7 bases line up with TRBD1. V was pared by 1 base and J by 0 bases, with 9 bases of the junction left unmatched. This CDR3 is built from 18 residues. CDR1 and CDR2 (germline): SGHAT, FQNNGV.

The chain employs TRBV29-1 and TRBJ2-2; possible D gene TRBD2, 7 bases. The germline V gene encodes CDR1 SQVTM and CDR2 ANQGSEA. The CDR3 contains 15 residues. V was trimmed by 6 bases and J by 4 bases, leaving 18 bases between them. DNA for the CDR3: TGCAGCGTAGCTCCATCAGGGGAGGGCACCGGGGAGCTGTTTTTT. Encoded protein: CSVAPSGEGTGELFF.

This clonotype was seen only a few times. The rearrangement uses TRBV7-9 and TRBJ1-5; D gene unclear. Germline values: CDR1 SEHNR, CDR2 FQNEAQ (reference sequence). The CDR3 spans 13 residues. With 1 base removed from V and 7 bases from J, the gap between germline ends came to 8 bases. CDR3 protein: CASSLGAIQPQHF. CDR3 in DNA: TGTGCCAGCAGCTTAGGCGCCATCCAGCCCCAGCATTTT.

This clonotype has a handful of counts. This sequence joins TRBV5-6 and TRBJ2-7, with D possibly being TRBD1 (5 bases). Looked up from germline, CDR1 is SGHDT and CDR2 is YYEEEE. There are 17 residues in the CDR3. The V end was cut by 0 bases, the J end by 5 bases, with 21 bases between. CDR3 sequence (DNA): TGTGCCAGCAGCTTGGGGGGCAGTTTAGTCGGCTTTGACGAGCAGTACTTC. This sequence encodes CASSLGGSLVGFDEQYF.

The J gene is TRBJ2-3, the V gene TRBV29-1; D is possibly TRBD1 or TRBD2 (5 bases each). The CDR3 length is 14 residues. V was clipped by 4 bases and J by 3 bases, with 14 bases between them. Germline V gene sequence: CDR1 SQVTM, CDR2 ANQGSEA. CDR3 protein: CSVGVLGETDTQYF. DNA for the CDR3: TGCAGCGTTGGAGTATTGGGGGAAACAGATACGCAGTATTTT.

This clonotype appeared a few times. The chain couples TRBV5-5 to TRBJ1-1; TRBD1 matches 9 bases. The V and J ends lost 4 bases and 1 base, in that order; junction bases with no gene match: 8. Per the germline V gene, CDR1 is SGHKS and CDR2 is YYEKEE (reference sequence). CDR3 size: 16 residues. The CDR3 nucleotides read TGTGCCAGCAGCGTCTTACCGGGACAGGGGAACACTGAAGCTTTCTTT. It codes for CASSVLPGQGNTEAFF.

CDR3 protein: CSVAGTESSYEQYF. CDR3 nucleotide sequence: TGCAGCGTGGCCGGGACAGAGTCGTCCTACGAGCAGTACTTC. V gene TRBV29-1 combines with J gene TRBJ2-7; 7 bases agree with TRBD1. Germline V gene data show CDR1 as SQVTM and CDR2 as ANQGSEA. Trimming cost V 6 bases and J 1 base; bases outside gene matches: 9. CDR3 length: 14 amino acids.

This clonotype came up many times. The CDR3 DNA reads TGCGCCAGCAGCTCGGACAACTATGGCTACACCTTC. Protein sequence: CASSSDNYGYTF. The V gene is TRBV5-1, the J gene TRBJ1-2; D is unresolved. The CDR3 runs to 12 residues. In germline, CDR1 is SGHRS, CDR2 YFSETQ. V was clipped by 3 bases and J by 2 bases, with 5 bases between them.

This clonotype showed up just a few times. J is TRBJ2-5 and V is TRBV20-1, with D tentatively TRBD2 (7 bases). CDR1 and CDR2 (germline): DFQATT, SNEGSKA (reference sequence). CDR3 length: 17 amino acids. Trimming cost V 6 bases and J 4 bases, with 27 bases left between them. This chain's CDR3 is CSAPLGGAVTLGETQYF. The CDR3 region has the DNA TGCAGTGCCCCCTTGGGGGGGGCGGTAACCCTAGGAGAGACCCAGTACTTC.

This clonotype was seen a few times. The rearrangement uses TRBV20-1 and TRBJ2-7; 12 bases are shared with TRBD2. The CDR3 has 15 amino acids. Per germline, CDR1 DFQATT and CDR2 SNEGSKA (reference sequence). V was pared by 3 bases and J by 0 bases, with 3 bases of the junction left unmatched. CDR3 sequence reads: CSASRTSGASYEQYF. Written as DNA, the CDR3 is TGCAGTGCTAGCCGGACTAGCGGGGCCTCCTACGAGCAGTACTTC.

The genes are TRBV5-1 and TRBJ2-6; a weak D match, TRBD1 (6 bases). CDR3 length equals 15 residues. Germline values: CDR1 SGHRS, CDR2 YFSETQ. Between the trimmed V and J ends, which lost 4 bases and 2 bases, there was a span of 10 bases. The CDR3, as DNA: TGCGCCAGCAGCGAAGGGGGAGCTGGGGCCAACGTCCTGACTTTC. Amino acid sequence: CASSEGGAGANVLTF. Variable domain in full (rest from reference TRBV5-1 and TRBJ2-6): KAGVTQTPRYLIKTRGQQVTLSCSPISGHRSVSWYQQTPGQGLQFLFEYFSETQRNKGNFPGRFSGRQFSNSRSEMNVSTLELGDSALYLCASSEGGAGANVLTFGAGSRLTVL.

A few counts support this clonotype. The germline gene is not matched at one end of the junction; a read error may be the cause. The V call is TRBV5-1, the J call TRBJ1-4; D call uncertain. Germline V gives CDR1 SGHRS, CDR2 YFSETQ. The CDR3 has 14 residues. The CDR3 DNA follows: TGTGCCAGCAGTTTGGACCGGATTAATGAAAAACTGTTTTTT. Its protein is CASSLDRINEKLFF.

The V call is TRBV27, the J call TRBJ1-2, with 8 bases matching TRBD1. This CDR3 spans 14 amino acids. V lost 5 bases to trimming and J lost 4 bases; unmatched junction nucleotides: 6. CDR1 and CDR2 from the germline V gene are MNHEY and SMNVEV (reference sequence). In nucleotides, the CDR3 is TGTGCCAGCAGTCGGACAGGGAGCTTCTATGGCTACACCTTC. Encoded protein: CASSRTGSFYGYTF.

The chain links TRBV7-8 to TRBJ2-5; D is unclear. The CDR3 covers 15 residues. Germline assignment: CDR1 SGHVS and CDR2 FQNEAQ. The V end lost 5 bases, the J end lost 5 bases, and 18 bases lay between the germline ends. CDR3 residues: CASSPPRFGAETQYF. The CDR3 DNA is TGTGCCAGCAGCCCCCCAAGATTTGGAGCTGAGACCCAGTACTTC.

The chain couples TRBV7-2 to TRBJ2-1; D is perhaps TRBD2 (7 bases). Germline V gene lookup returns CDR1 SGHTA and CDR2 FQGNSA. Trimming left V 5 bases short and J 10 bases short, with 15 bases between. The CDR3 extends over 13 amino acids. For the CDR3, the DNA is TGTGCCAGCAGCGGGGGGGCTTTCGGAGAGCAGTTCTTC. This sequence encodes CASSGGAFGEQFF. The variable domain in full, completed from reference TRBV7-2 and TRBJ2-1, reads GAGVSQSPSNKVTEKGKDVELRCDPISGHTALYWYRQSLGQGLEFLIYFQGNSAPDKSGLPSDRFSAERTGGSVSTLTIQRTQQEDSAVYLCASSGGAFGEQFFGPGTRLTVL.

The J gene is TRBJ1-2, the V gene TRBV5-1; 11 bases match TRBD1. The trim removed 0 bases at V and 2 bases at J, leaving 3 bases unmatched. The CDR3 totals 16 residues. The germline gives CDR1 SGHRS, CDR2 YFSETQ. This chain's CDR3 is CASSLGDRGENYGYTF. In DNA form, the CDR3 reads TGCGCCAGCAGCTTGGGGGACAGGGGGGAGAACTATGGCTACACCTTC.

The gene calls are TRBV6-2 or TRBV6-3 and TRBJ2-7; TRBD2 matches 12 bases. CDR1 and CDR2 (germline): MNHEY, SVGEGT. After removal of 7 bases from V and 1 base from J, the junction contained 2 bases not matched to a gene. The CDR3 is made up of 14 amino acids. The CDR3 spells CASKLAGGSYEQYF. For the CDR3, the DNA is TGTGCCAGCAAACTAGCGGGAGGATCCTACGAGCAGTACTTC.